This TCR beta chain was recorded in a study of vaccination and CD4 T cells after COVID-19. Notes on the study in general: Among those convalescent, a median roughly 90% of reactive clones emerged solely post-vaccination.

Time point given: late sampling 161 to 241 days after vaccination in three convalescent patients. Treatment indicated: approximately 9-day PBMC culture with coronavirus spike peptide pools or control peptides (ViraFEST assay). This clonotype was seen a few times. Antigen specificity is unknown. An Oncomine TCR Beta short-read assay was used to sequence the DNA from cultured CD4+ T cells. MiXCR was run by TCRdb on the PCR reads, yielding one entry per CDR3 protein. The data contain 25,000 to 30,000 distinct CDR3 sequences, less than 45% of them seen just once; the ten biggest clones take up roughly 4.9%. The receptor was derived from a human donor who had recovered from COVID-19. Sequenced material: CD4+ T cells from blood, cultured in vitro, taken about 7 months after SARS-CoV-2 vaccination.

The CDR3 loop reads CSARNVGGWNTEAFF. The CDR3 DNA is TGCAGTGCTAGAAATGTGGGGGGATGGAACACTGAAGCTTTCTTT. The rearrangement uses TRBV20-1 and TRBJ1-1, with D possibly being TRBD1 (5 bases). Trimming stripped 2 bases from V and 1 base from J, with 14 bases between. Per germline, CDR1 DFQATT and CDR2 SNEGSKA (reference sequence). The CDR3 spans 15 residues.